This T cell receptor (beta chain) appears in the sequencing data of a study of blood T cell repertoires in COVID-19 (dated by TCRdb to 2018 to 2021). Background on the whole study: The collaborator samples originated in the United States, Italy and Spain and spanned the acute and convalescent phases of COVID-19. The material from the prospective study consisted of cDNA or gDNA derived from T cells, B-cell-depleted T cells, or PBMCs. The dataset comprised deeply sampled blood TCRbeta repertoires from subjects exposed to, actively infected with, or recovered from COVID-19. A freely available public database, intended as a resource for researchers studying the immune response to SARS-CoV-2, is where the repertoires were released. Samples were obtained from the ongoing ImmuneRACE study (first 160 participants) and from 950 to 1,500 subjects provided by 6 global collaborators. The sample metadata nearly always contained a de-identified subject ID, COVID-19 status, age in years and sex. Where HLA class I and class II types were available, the types were taken from metadata supplied by the sample provider, not from assay-based typing. What the authors observed across the whole study: The quantity of clinical and demographic metadata differed by source and by participant and was supplied without curation.

At the junction V is shortened by 5 bases and J by 7 bases, with 15 bases in between. Reading from cysteine to phenylalanine, the CDR3 counts 13 amino acids. The only DNA kept is the CDR3, 39 bases in frame from the first base. CDR1 and CDR2 are read off the germline V gene (reference sequence) as SGHNT and YYREEE. In the prospective study, participants were roughly 18 to 100 years old, resided in about two dozen geographic areas of the United States, and were enrolled through a virtual design. In the prospective study, participants were assigned to cohorts based on the clinical history participants reported in a screening survey and a study questionnaire. Exposed participants had been in contact with someone with a PCR-confirmed or clinician-diagnosed COVID-19 case within 2 weeks of study entry. In the prospective study, whole blood, serum and a nasopharyngeal or oropharyngeal swab were collected from each participant by mobile phlebotomists. Over a roughly two-month period, participants in the prospective study had the option of providing additional blood draws and questionnaires. Before DNA extraction, prospective study blood samples were shipped either frozen or at room temperature.

TCRbeta CDR3 regions were amplified from genomic DNA using the immunoSEQ Assay, a bias-controlled multiplex PCR. As for the original processing: The number of nucleated cells in each sample was estimated from the amplification of reference gene primers within the assay. Sequence reads were collapsed and filtered to measure the absolute abundance of every unique TCRbeta CDR3 rearrangement. For each sample, productive Simpson clonality was calculated as the square root of Simpson's diversity index over productive rearrangements. TCRdb retrieved this table from immuneACCESS and kept in-frame rearrangements only. Not all clones are present; in checked studies, unresolved V genes account for under half, and no reason is known for the remainder. D and trimming come from the DNA, and the V and J calls and clone size come from that table. The sample profile shows 250,000 or so clones; about nine tenths of them were found once. Of the sample, approximately 0.9% falls within the top ten clones.

This clone was counted once. Its antigen target is currently unknown. No base qualities exist here, and no much larger clone lies one base off it. The TCR was taken from a man aged 45-60 years who had been exposed to COVID-19. Specimen: PBMCs or T cells enriched from blood (not recorded which). Rearrangement joined TRBV5-4 to TRBJ1-2, and possibly TRBD1, on 6 matching bases. The CDR3 region: CASSREQGFGYTF. The DNA sequence follows: TGTGCCAGCAGTCGCGAGCAGGGGTTTGGCTACACCTTC.